Reported below is one T cell receptor (beta chain). Its antigen is currently unknown. The data are from a study of T-cell reconstitution after alpha-beta-depleted transplantation in children. General observations from the study: Elevated TCRbeta diversity at day 60 was traced, in some patients, to surviving recipient T cells and thymic progenitors. Two months or so post-transplant, alpha-beta T cells reportedly derived from several hundred expanded graft clones.

Deletions cut 5 bases from V and 10 bases from J, with 12 bases between. Germline CDR1 is LNHDA and CDR2 is SQIVND (reference sequence). This CDR3 has 12 amino acids. The TCRbeta library was prepared with unique molecular identifiers. MiXCR was run by TCRdb on the PCR reads, yielding one entry per CDR3 protein. The sample contains about 250,000 distinct CDR3 sequences, around 25% of which appear only once. Sequencing used PBMCs, mostly from graft donor cells, obtained 360 days after TCRalphabeta/CD19-depleted stem cell transplant. The chain uses TRBV19 and TRBJ2-1; D uncertain. The source of this sequence is a female patient between 2 and 15 years old who had a stem cell transplant for congenital amegakaryocytic thrombocytopenia, so the T cells may come from the graft donor. CDR3 protein: CASSVSTGEQFF. DNA for the CDR3: TGTGCCAGTAGTGTGAGCACCGGAGAGCAGTTCTTC.